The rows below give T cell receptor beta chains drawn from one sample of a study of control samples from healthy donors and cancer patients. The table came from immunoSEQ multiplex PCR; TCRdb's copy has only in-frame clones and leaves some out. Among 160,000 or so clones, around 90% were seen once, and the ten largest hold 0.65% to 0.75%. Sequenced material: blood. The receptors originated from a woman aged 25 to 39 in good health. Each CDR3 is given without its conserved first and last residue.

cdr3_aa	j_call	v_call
ASRTGGLTEAF	TRBJ1-1	TRBV28
ASSFGTSEREQY	TRBJ2-7	TRBV7-6
ASSGAGASPLH	TRBJ1-6	TRBV5-6
ASSSGTSGRNEQF	TRBJ2-1	TRBV6-5
ATGDVSGANVLT	TRBJ2-6	TRBV6-5
ASSQVPQDGAKNIQY	TRBJ2-4	TRBV4-2
ASSILMDRNQPQH	TRBJ1-5	TRBV19
ATSRGDVNEKLF	TRBJ1-4	TRBV15
ASSQVAGGRELF	TRBJ2-2	TRBV4-2
SASPRGNEQF	TRBJ2-1	TRBV20-1
ASSSQTSSKRVT	TRBJ1-2	TRBV6-5
ASSHYGRALREQF	TRBJ2-1	TRBV14
ASQGSDSRGEQY	TRBJ2-7	TRBV9
ASGRDALTGELF	TRBJ2-2	TRBV28
ASSLRRNEQF	TRBJ2-1	TRBV12-3/TRBV12-4
ASRPKRWGDNIY	TRBJ1-3	TRBV6-5
ASSVGFVMNTEAF	TRBJ1-1	TRBV9
AWRRGARELF	TRBJ2-2	TRBV30
ASSLGNSGRAPTDTQY	TRBJ2-3	TRBV13
ASRDSGRGYEQY	TRBJ2-7	TRBV28
ASSPWGHQNTEAF	TRBJ1-1	TRBV28
ASSVGSLAGRAEQF	TRBJ2-1	TRBV9
ASSTGTSYGYT	TRBJ1-2	TRBV28
ASSSLQGAAKNIQY	TRBJ2-4	TRBV7-9
ASSPIPTGGYGYT	TRBJ1-2	TRBV19
ASSHGQEKVHEQY	TRBJ2-7	TRBV9
ATSDPGGTGGDTQY	TRBJ2-3	TRBV24-1
ATSQTSSRQETQY	TRBJ2-5	TRBV24-1
ASSLGTGGRTDTQY	TRBJ2-3	TRBV5-1
ASSLAGHMGTQY	TRBJ2-5	TRBV7-9
ASSLAGVGYNEQF	TRBJ2-1	TRBV27
ASSYMYIQY	TRBJ2-4	TRBV6-5
ASSQWDSNTGELF	TRBJ2-2	TRBV3-1/TRBV3-2
ASSLVAGTNTEAF	TRBJ1-1	TRBV7-9
ASSIDGDLNTEAF	TRBJ1-1	TRBV19
SVESGDGTYEQY	TRBJ2-7	TRBV29-1
ASSVVGAQDTQY	TRBJ2-3	TRBV9
AIKNGGLAGAGANVLT	TRBJ2-6	TRBV10-3
ASSPPGSPLH	TRBJ1-6	TRBV18
ASSQDPHRVRRSPLH	TRBJ1-6	TRBV4-1
ASSLRTGGSYNSPLH	TRBJ1-6	TRBV6-6
ASSLFETGLYNEQF	TRBJ2-1	TRBV28
ASSQEGTRHNQPQH	TRBJ1-5	TRBV3-1/TRBV3-2
ASSGEVSGQPQH	TRBJ1-5	TRBV3-1/TRBV3-2
ASSQDIRGNMRTEAF	TRBJ1-1	TRBV4-2
ASSLAGIRDTIY	TRBJ1-3	TRBV5-4
ASSPSRDNYEQY	TRBJ2-7	TRBV5-4
ASSRPDNYGYT	TRBJ1-2	TRBV6-5
ASSHEPSGRGNEQF	TRBJ2-1	TRBV3-1/TRBV3-2
ASSVNAGLLYNEQF	TRBJ2-1	TRBV7-2
ASSERGGGITDTQY	TRBJ2-3	TRBV2
ASSQTGTSINEQF	TRBJ2-1	TRBV3-1/TRBV3-2
ASSLGRGKGTQY	TRBJ2-5	TRBV5-1
ASSRFSGSSTDTQY	TRBJ2-3	TRBV11-1
ASSQGLAGKQY	TRBJ2-7	TRBV4-1